Described below is a single T cell receptor beta chain sequence and its context. Primers for the PCR totalled 60 Vbeta and 13 Jbeta. Some clones are missing from TCRdb's copy, which holds only in-frame ones; the method was immunoSEQ multiplex PCR. Seen here are about 140,000 clones, 65% to 80% observed once, and the top ten hold over 2.5%. This specimen belongs to a study of cytomegalovirus exposure and HLA in healthy donors. Germline V gene lookup returns CDR1 SGDLS and CDR2 YYNGEE. CDR3 length: 14 residues. V was pared by 1 base and J by 5 bases, with 5 bases of the junction left unmatched. The sample consisted of PBMCs. The sequence derives from a man between 40 and 49 years old in good health and CMV-seronegative. This chain uses TRBV9 with TRBJ2-7, with 8 positions matching TRBD1. The CDR3 loop reads CASSVMGQAHEQYF. The CDR3 nucleotides read TGTGCCAGCAGCGTAATGGGACAGGCCCACGAGCAGTACTTC.